The 25 T cell receptor beta chains below come from one sample, sequenced in a study of T-cell reconstitution after alpha-beta-depleted transplantation in children. Preparation of the TCRbeta library used unique molecular identifiers. TCRdb recomputed calls from the PCR reads with MiXCR, one row per CDR3 protein. The profile shows 700,000 to 850,000 distinct CDR3 sequences, less than 20% of them singletons. The starting material was PBMCs, mostly from graft donor cells, obtained 360 days after TCRalphabeta/CD19-depleted stem cell transplant. These receptors all come from a male patient between 10 and 17 years old who had a stem cell transplant for acute lymphoblastic leukemia, so the T cells may come from the graft donor.

The CDR3 DNA reads TGTGCCACCAGTGATTTGGGCCCTACTAGCTCCTACGAGCAGTACTTC. Translating gives CATSDLGPTSSYEQYF. The rearrangement links TRBV24-1 to TRBJ2-7; the D gene is possibly TRBD2 (5 bases). The V end was cut by 0 bases, the J end by 0 bases, with 11 bases between. The CDR3 spans 16 residues. In germline, CDR1 is KGHDR, CDR2 SFDVKD.

This clonotype turned up a few times. The CDR3 nucleotides read TGTGCCAGCAGCTGGGCGGGGACTGAAGCTTTCTTT. It yields the protein CASSWAGTEAFF. The chain recombines TRBV12-3 or TRBV12-4 with TRBJ1-1; unclear D gene. The CDR3 length is 12 residues. V gave up 6 bases and J gave up 5 bases, with 10 bases separating them.

The rearrangement uses TRBV18 and TRBJ2-1, with TRBD2 identical over 11 bases. CDR3 size: 16 residues. Germline-derived CDR1 and CDR2 are KGHSH and LQKENI. V lost 6 bases and J lost 5; bases outside the gene matches: 9. The CDR3 nucleotides read TGTGCCAGCTCCCGACGGACTAGCGGGTCTCACAATGAGCAGTTCTTC. It specifies CASSRRTSGSHNEQFF. The full variable domain, rest sourced from reference TRBV18 and TRBJ2-1, is NAGVMQNPRHLVRRRGQEARLRCSPMKGHSHVYWYRQLPEEGLKFMVYLQKENIIDESGMPKERFSAEFPKEGPSILRIQQVVRGDSAAYFCASSRRTSGSHNEQFFGPGTRLTVL.

This clonotype was found a few times. The rearrangement joins TRBV6-5 to TRBJ1-3; no clear D. This CDR3 spans 15 amino acids. Germline CDR1 is MNHEY and CDR2 is SVGAGI. Trimming removed 4 bases at V and 0 bases at J, with 10 bases between. The CDR3 DNA follows: TGTGCCAGCAGTTCCTACACTTACTCTGGAAACACCATATATTTT. Amino acids: CASSSYTYSGNTIYF.

DNA for the CDR3: TGCGCCAGCAGCCCCGGGCCCCCGCCCCTCCACTTT. This encodes CASSPGPPPLHF. The chain joins TRBV4-1 to TRBJ1-6; D is unresolved. The CDR3 extends over 12 amino acids. Trimming cost V 4 bases and J 13 bases, with 11 bases left between them. The V gene's germline CDR1 is MGHRA and CDR2 YSYEKL.

This clonotype has just a few counts. The chain has TRBV7-6 and TRBJ2-3; no firm D call. The CDR3 runs 15 residues. CDR1 is SGHVS, CDR2 FNYEAQ, per germline. V was pared by 5 bases and J by 3 bases, with 15 bases between. For the CDR3, the DNA is TGTGCCAGCAGCCTCAACGGCCCCGCAACAGATACGCAGTATTTT. Translation: CASSLNGPATDTQYF.

In nucleotides, the CDR3 is TGCAGCGCATATGAAGCGGGAGCTACAGATACGCAGTATTTT. Translating gives CSAYEAGATDTQYF. The genes are TRBV29-1 and TRBJ2-3; 8 positions match TRBD2. Germline CDR1 reads SQVTM; CDR2 reads ANQGSEA. The CDR3 covers 14 residues. V gave up 7 bases and J gave up 3 bases; unmatched junction bases: 9.

J is TRBJ1-1 and V is TRBV19, with TRBD1 matching over 9 bases. V was pared by 8 bases and J by 3 bases, with 13 bases of the junction left unmatched. CDR3 size: 16 residues. Germline V gene lookup returns CDR1 LNHDA and CDR2 SQIVND (reference sequence). The CDR3 region has the DNA TGTGCCAGTTCGGACTACAGGACAGGGGAGGACACTGAAGCTTTCTTT. This sequence encodes CASSDYRTGEDTEAFF.

V usage is TRBV30 and J usage is TRBJ2-1; 11 nucleotides match TRBD2. CDR1 is GTSNPN and CDR2 is SVGIG in the germline V gene (reference sequence). V trimming: 4 bases; J trimming: 6 bases; junction bases outside the gene matches: 5. The CDR3 is made up of 14 amino acids. CDR3 amino acids: CAWTTSGSFNEQFF. In DNA form, the CDR3 reads TGTGCCTGGACTACTAGCGGGAGCTTCAATGAGCAGTTCTTC.

This clonotype was seen at least ten times. This chain links TRBV11-2 with TRBJ2-1, with 7 bases aligning to TRBD2. The CDR3 is 14 residues long. The V gene end was trimmed by 8 bases and the J gene end by 5 bases; junction bases not matched to a gene: 9. Germline V gives CDR1 SGHAT, CDR2 FQNNGV. CDR3 sequence (DNA): TGTGCCAGCGCCGGGAGCGCGGGAGACAATGAGCAGTTCTTC. Protein product: CASAGSAGDNEQFF.

This clonotype was seen only a few times. The chain uses TRBV4-1 and TRBJ2-7; D possibly corresponds to TRBD2 (5 bases). The CDR3 has 16 residues. Germline values: CDR1 MGHRA, CDR2 YSYEKL. The ends were cut back, 0 bases at V and 1 base at J, with 13 bases in the middle. The CDR3: CASSQDLAGLSYEQYF. In DNA, the CDR3 is TGCGCCAGCAGCCAAGATCTTGCGGGCCTGTCCTACGAGCAGTACTTC.

This clonotype has at least ten counts. The CDR3 region is CAISEGTSWETQYF. The CDR3 bases are TGTGCCATCAGTGAGGGGACTAGCTGGGAGACCCAGTACTTC. This rearrangement joins TRBV10-3 to TRBJ2-5, with 9 bases lining up with TRBD2. Per germline, CDR1 ENHRY and CDR2 SYGVKD. This CDR3 contains 14 residues. Trimming cost V 2 bases and J 5 bases; bases outside gene matches: 3.

The rearrangement uses TRBV7-8 and TRBJ2-6; TRBD1 aligns across 9 bases. Germline values: CDR1 SGHVS, CDR2 FQNEAQ. After removal of 3 bases from V and 1 base from J, the junction contained 10 bases not matched to a gene. The length of the CDR3 is 19 residues. The CDR3 sequence: CASSFGQGRRKSGANVLTF. The CDR3 DNA reads TGTGCCAGCAGCTTCGGACAGGGGCGGCGTAAGTCTGGGGCCAACGTCCTGACTTTC. Supplemented by reference TRBV7-8 and TRBJ2-6, the full variable domain reads GAGVSQSPRYKVAKRGQDVALRCDPISGHVSLFWYQQALGQGPEFLTYFQNEAQLDKSGLPSDRFFAERPEGSVSTLKIQRTQQEDSAVYLCASSFGQGRRKSGANVLTFGAGSRLTVL.

The chain combines TRBV7-9 with TRBJ1-3; D is possibly TRBD1 (5 bases). CDR1 and CDR2 (germline): SEHNR, FQNEAQ (reference sequence). The V and J ends lost 6 bases and 4 bases respectively, with 13 bases between them. The CDR3 is made up of 14 amino acids. The CDR3 DNA reads TGTGCCAGCAGATCCAGGGATCGGGGAAACACCATATATTTT. Residues: CASRSRDRGNTIYF.

This chain connects TRBV5-1 to TRBJ2-1; TRBD2 is a possible D gene (6 bases). Looked up from germline, CDR1 is SGHRS and CDR2 is YFSETQ. The CDR3 covers 18 residues. V gave up 1 base and J gave up 3 bases, with 20 bases separating them. CDR3 nucleotide sequence: TGCGCCAGCAGCTTGTCCGCGGGGCCCCCCACCTTCTACAATGAGCAGTTCTTC. Translating gives CASSLSAGPPTFYNEQFF.

The rearrangement uses TRBV7-9 and TRBJ2-5; 10 nucleotides agree with TRBD2. CDR3 length equals 12 residues. With V trimmed by 4 bases and J by 14 bases, 7 bases remained unmatched. The V gene's germline CDR1 is SEHNR and CDR2 FQNEAQ (reference sequence). Here the CDR3 DNA reads TGTGCCAGCAGCTCACCCGGGACTAGCGTCTACTTC. Residues: CASSSPGTSVYF.

This clonotype was found a few times. The chain uses TRBV9 and TRBJ2-1; 9 bases map to TRBD1. Per germline, CDR1 SGDLS and CDR2 YYNGEE. V lost 0 bases and J lost 12; bases outside the gene matches: 13. There are 16 residues in the CDR3. In DNA, the CDR3 is TGTGCCAGCAGCGTAGGACCCAGGCCAACAGGGGGCGGGCAGTTCTTC. Protein product: CASSVGPRPTGGGQFF.

The chain is built from TRBV12-3 or TRBV12-4 and TRBJ2-7; 8 bases match TRBD2. CDR3 length: 13 residues. J was trimmed by 3 bases and V by 5 bases; bases with no gene match: 3. The CDR3 region is CASSTSGYYEQYF. In DNA form, the CDR3 reads TGTGCCAGCAGTACTAGCGGTTACTACGAGCAGTACTTC.

J is TRBJ1-2 and V is TRBV10-3, with TRBD1 matching 8 bases. From germline, CDR1 is ENHRY and CDR2 SYGVKD. V lost 11 bases and J lost 4; bases outside the gene matches: 6. The CDR3 extends over 12 amino acids. The chain's CDR3 is CADWDRSYGYTF. The CDR3 nucleotides read TGTGCCGATTGGGACAGGAGCTATGGCTACACCTTC.

There are a few counts of this clonotype. The V call is TRBV5-1, the J call TRBJ2-3; TRBD1 matches 9 bases. This CDR3 has 15 residues. V was clipped by 6 bases and J by 1 base; unmatched bases: 6. Per germline, CDR1 SGHRS and CDR2 YFSETQ. The CDR3 DNA follows: TGCGCCAGCACCAGGACAGGGGTAGGCACAGATACGCAGTATTTT. This codes for CASTRTGVGTDTQYF. Variable domain in full (rest from reference TRBV5-1 and TRBJ2-3): KAGVTQTPRYLIKTRGQQVTLSCSPISGHRSVSWYQQTPGQGLQFLFEYFSETQRNKGNFPGRFSGRQFSNSRSEMNVSTLELGDSALYLCASTRTGVGTDTQYFGPGTRLTVL.

In its sample, this clonotype was seen many times. V and J are TRBV9 and TRBJ1-2; D possibly corresponds to TRBD1 (5 bases). V lost 4 bases, J lost 1 base, and 14 bases lay in between. The length of the CDR3 is 15 residues. Germline V gene sequence: CDR1 SGDLS, CDR2 YYNGEE. The CDR3 nucleotides read TGTGCCAGCAGCCCCGGAGGGGAGAGTAACTATGGCTACACCTTC. Its translation is CASSPGGESNYGYTF.

This clonotype came up a few times. V is TRBV3-1 and J is TRBJ2-7; 13 bases align to TRBD2. There are 19 residues in the CDR3. J lost 2 bases, V lost 1 base, and 11 bases had no gene match. The germline V gene encodes CDR1 LGHDT and CDR2 YNNKEL (reference sequence). The CDR3: CASSQGVGTSGNFAYEQYF. The CDR3 nucleotides read TGTGCCAGCAGCCAAGGCGTAGGGACTAGCGGGAACTTCGCCTACGAGCAGTACTTC.

The V call is TRBV9, the J call TRBJ2-1; no clear D gene. The CDR3 extends over 15 amino acids. The V gene lost 1 base and the J gene lost 3 bases, with 11 bases spanning the gap. CDR1 and CDR2 (germline): SGDLS, YYNGEE. The CDR3 DNA sequence: TGTGCCAGCAGCGTATATTCACTGAACTACAATGAGCAGTTCTTC. As protein: CASSVYSLNYNEQFF.

The chain employs TRBV12-3 or TRBV12-4 and TRBJ1-1; no definite D call. The CDR3 is made up of 15 amino acids. V shed 5 bases and J shed 6 bases, with 19 bases lying between them. The CDR3 DNA reads as TGTGCCAGCAGTCCCCGGACGACACAACGAGCTGAAGCTTTCTTT. Its translation is CASSPRTTQRAEAFF.

The rearrangement joins TRBV5-1 to TRBJ1-1; D unclear. Germline CDR1 reads SGHRS; CDR2 reads YFSETQ. The CDR3 consists of 13 residues. V was clipped by 4 bases and J by 3 bases, with 10 bases between them. The CDR3 here is CASSRRPDTEAFF. In DNA form, the CDR3 reads TGCGCCAGCAGCCGGCGCCCGGACACTGAAGCTTTCTTT. The full variable domain, completed using reference TRBV5-1 and TRBJ1-1, is KAGVTQTPRYLIKTRGQQVTLSCSPISGHRSVSWYQQTPGQGLQFLFEYFSETQRNKGNFPGRFSGRQFSNSRSEMNVSTLELGDSALYLCASSRRPDTEAFFGQGTRLTVV.